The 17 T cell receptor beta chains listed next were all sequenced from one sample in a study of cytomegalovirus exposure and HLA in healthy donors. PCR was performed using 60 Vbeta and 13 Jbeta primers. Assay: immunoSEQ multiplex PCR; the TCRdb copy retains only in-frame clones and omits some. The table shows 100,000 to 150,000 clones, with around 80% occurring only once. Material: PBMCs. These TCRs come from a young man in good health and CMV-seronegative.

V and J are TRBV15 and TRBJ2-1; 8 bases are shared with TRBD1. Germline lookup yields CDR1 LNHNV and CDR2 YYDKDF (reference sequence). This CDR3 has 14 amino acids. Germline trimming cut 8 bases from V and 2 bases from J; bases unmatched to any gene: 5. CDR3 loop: CATENRGTYNEQFF. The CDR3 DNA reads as TGTGCCACCGAAAACAGGGGGACCTACAATGAGCAGTTCTTC.

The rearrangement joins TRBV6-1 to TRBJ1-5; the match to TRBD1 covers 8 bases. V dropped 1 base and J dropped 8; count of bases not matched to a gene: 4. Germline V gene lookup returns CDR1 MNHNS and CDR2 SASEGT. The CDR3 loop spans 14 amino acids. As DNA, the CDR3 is TGTGCCAGCAGTGAAGGGACAGGGTCCAAGCCCCAGCATTTT. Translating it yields CASSEGTGSKPQHF.

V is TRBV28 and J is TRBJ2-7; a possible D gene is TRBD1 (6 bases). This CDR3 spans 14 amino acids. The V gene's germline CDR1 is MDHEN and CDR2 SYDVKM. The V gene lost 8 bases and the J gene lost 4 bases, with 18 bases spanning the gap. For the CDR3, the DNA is TGTGCCAGCGCCCTTCCACAGGGTCGGTACGAGCAGTACTTC. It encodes CASALPQGRYEQYF.

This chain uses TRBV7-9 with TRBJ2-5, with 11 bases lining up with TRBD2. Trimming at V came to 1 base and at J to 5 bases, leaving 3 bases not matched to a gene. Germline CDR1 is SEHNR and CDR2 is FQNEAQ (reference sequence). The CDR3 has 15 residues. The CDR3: CASSLGLAGWETQYF. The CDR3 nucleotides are TGTGCCAGCAGCTTAGGACTAGCGGGATGGGAGACCCAGTACTTC.

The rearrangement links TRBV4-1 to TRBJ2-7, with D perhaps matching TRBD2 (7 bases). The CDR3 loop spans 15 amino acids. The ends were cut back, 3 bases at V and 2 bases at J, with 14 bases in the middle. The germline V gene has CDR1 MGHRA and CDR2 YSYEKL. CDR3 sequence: CASSHQAGQAYEQYF. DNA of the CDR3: TGCGCCAGCAGCCACCAAGCGGGACAAGCCTACGAGCAGTACTTC.

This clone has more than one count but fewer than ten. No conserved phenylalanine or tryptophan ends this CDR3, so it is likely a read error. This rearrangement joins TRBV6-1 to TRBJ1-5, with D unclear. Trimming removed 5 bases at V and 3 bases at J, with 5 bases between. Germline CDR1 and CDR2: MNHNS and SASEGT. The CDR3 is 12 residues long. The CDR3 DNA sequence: TGTGCCAGCAGTAAGGACAATCAGCCCCAGCATCTT. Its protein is CASSKDNQPQHL.

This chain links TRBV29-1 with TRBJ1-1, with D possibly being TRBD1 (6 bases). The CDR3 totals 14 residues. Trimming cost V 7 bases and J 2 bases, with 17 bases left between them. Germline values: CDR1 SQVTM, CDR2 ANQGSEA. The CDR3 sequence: CSAYRVFGNTEAFF. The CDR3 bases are TGCAGCGCTTACAGGGTATTCGGAAACACTGAAGCTTTCTTT.

The CDR3, as DNA: TGTGCCAGCAGTTATGCCGGACATTCCTACGAGCAGTACTTC. Its protein product is CASSYAGHSYEQYF. The rearrangement joins TRBV6-6 to TRBJ2-7; D possibly corresponds to TRBD1 (5 bases). The CDR3 covers 14 residues. The V end was cut by 3 bases, the J end by 1 base, with 10 bases between. The germline CDR1 and CDR2 sequences are MNHNY and SVGAGI (reference sequence).

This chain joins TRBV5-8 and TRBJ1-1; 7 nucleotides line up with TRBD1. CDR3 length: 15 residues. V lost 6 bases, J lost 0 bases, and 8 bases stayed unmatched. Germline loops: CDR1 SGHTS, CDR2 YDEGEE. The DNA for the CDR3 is TGTGCCAGCACCCTCGTGGGACAGATGAACACTGAAGCTTTCTTT. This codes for CASTLVGQMNTEAFF.

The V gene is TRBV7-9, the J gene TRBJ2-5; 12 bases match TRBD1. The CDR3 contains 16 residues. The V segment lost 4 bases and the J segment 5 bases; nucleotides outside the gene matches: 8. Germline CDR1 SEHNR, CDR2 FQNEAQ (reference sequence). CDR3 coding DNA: TGTGCCAGCAGCTATTCTCCGGGACAGGGGGCGGAGACCCAGTACTTC. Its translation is CASSYSPGQGAETQYF.

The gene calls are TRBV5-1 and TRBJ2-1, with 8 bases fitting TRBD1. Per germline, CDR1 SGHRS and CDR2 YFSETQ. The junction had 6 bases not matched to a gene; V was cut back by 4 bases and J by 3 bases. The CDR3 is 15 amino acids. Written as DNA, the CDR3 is TGCGCCAGCAGCGTGGGACAGGCCAACTACAATGAGCAGTTCTTC. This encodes CASSVGQANYNEQFF.

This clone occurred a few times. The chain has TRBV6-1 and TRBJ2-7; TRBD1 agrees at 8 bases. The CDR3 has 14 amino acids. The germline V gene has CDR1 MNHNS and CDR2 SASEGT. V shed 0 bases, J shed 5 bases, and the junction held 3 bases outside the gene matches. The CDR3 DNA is TGTGCCAGCAGTGAAGCAGGGGACAGGCACGAGCAGTACTTC. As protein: CASSEAGDRHEQYF.

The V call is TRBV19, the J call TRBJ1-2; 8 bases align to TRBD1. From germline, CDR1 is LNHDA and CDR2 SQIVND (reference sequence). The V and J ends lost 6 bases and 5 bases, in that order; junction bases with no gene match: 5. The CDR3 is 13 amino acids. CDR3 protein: CASRVGQGYGYTF. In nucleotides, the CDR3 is TGTGCCAGTAGAGTAGGACAGGGATATGGCTACACCTTC.

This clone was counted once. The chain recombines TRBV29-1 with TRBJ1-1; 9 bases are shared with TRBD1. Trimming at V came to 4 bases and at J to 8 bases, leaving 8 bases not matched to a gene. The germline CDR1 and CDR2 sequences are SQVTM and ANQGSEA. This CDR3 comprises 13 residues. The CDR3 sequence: CSVVTGGAEEAFF. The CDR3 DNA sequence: TGCAGCGTTGTTACAGGGGGCGCTGAGGAAGCTTTCTTT.

The CDR3 sequence is CASSQGGQGWQPQHF. The CDR3 DNA follows: TGCGCCAGCAGCCAAGGGGGACAGGGTTGGCAGCCCCAGCATTTT. The V call is TRBV4-1, the J call TRBJ1-5; TRBD1 matches at 9 bases. The germline CDR1 and CDR2 sequences are MGHRA and YSYEKL. With V trimmed by 1 base and J by 7 bases, 5 bases remained unmatched. CDR3 length: 15 amino acids.

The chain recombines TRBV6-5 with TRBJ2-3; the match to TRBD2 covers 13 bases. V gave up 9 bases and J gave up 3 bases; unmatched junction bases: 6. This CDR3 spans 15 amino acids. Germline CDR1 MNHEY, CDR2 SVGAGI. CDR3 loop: CASGRLAGGTDTQYF. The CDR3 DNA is TGTGCCAGTGGACGACTAGCGGGGGGAACAGATACGCAGTATTTT.

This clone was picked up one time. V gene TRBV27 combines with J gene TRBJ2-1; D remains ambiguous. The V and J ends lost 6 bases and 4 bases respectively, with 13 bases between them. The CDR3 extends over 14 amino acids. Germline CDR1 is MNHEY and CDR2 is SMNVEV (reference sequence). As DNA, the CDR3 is TGTGCCAGCAGCGGGTCCGTAAGTTACAATGAGCAGTTCTTC. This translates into CASSGSVSYNEQFF.